The entry that follows covers one T cell receptor (beta chain) sequence. The target of this receptor is not known. No qualities accompany the bases; no much larger clone lies one base away. The data were taken from a study of response to subunit inactivated influenza vaccine (dated by TCRdb to the late 2010s). With respect to the entire study: Deep quantitative T cell receptor repertoire profiling was used in the study to track responses to a trivalent subunit inactivated influenza vaccine.

Results and caveats for the whole study, not just this receptor: The authors proposed that each seasonal influenza vaccination may bring in only a limited number of new T cells.

The germline V gene specifies LGHNA as CDR1 and YSLEER as CDR2. The CDR3 goes from the cysteine to the phenylalanine over 15 residues. Here the CDR3 DNA is all that survives: 45 bases in frame from base 1. Trimming costs V 1 base and J 4 bases, and their ends lie 13 bases apart. The library was produced with RT-PCR. The listed sequencing device is Illumina HiSeq 2500. TCRdb reran the public reads through fastp at Q25 and MiXCR, keeping productive beta chains. CDR3 protein sequences are deduplicated, and each keeps its most common genes and DNA. In this sample the table shows about 540,000 distinct CDR3 sequences, around a quarter of which occur a single time. The ten largest clones take up 2.5% to 3% of the sample. Another study also made use of these data, one on T cells expressing NK-cell markers. Per that second paper: TCR beta cDNA libraries were made by 5'RACE template switching that added a universal primer site and unique molecular identifiers. In sorted CD3+CD56+NKG2C+, CD3+CD56+NKG2C- and CD3+CD56-NKG2C+ T-cell subsets from several donors, TCR beta-chain repertoires were profiled. Of the eight sequenced donors, seven were found to be HCMV-seropositive and one was found to be HCMV-seronegative. In several experiments an anti-gammadeltaTCR antibody was added to restrict sorting to alphabetaTCR-expressing T cells. In six donors, the dominant CD3+CD56+NKG2C+ clonotypes ranked among the top 10 CD8+ clonotypes, making up roughly 1.0-7.0% of CD8+ T cells. Those dominant clonotypes were again the most abundant among CD3+CD56-NKG2C+ cells in a few donors, at roughly 25-60.1%. Whether the expanded NKG2C-expressing T cell clones were specific for HCMV antigens remained unclear. The study sequenced eight donors, all healthy volunteers chosen at random: three men and five women. A commercial ELISA kit detecting HCMV-specific IgG in serum was used to determine HCMV serostatus. Ficoll density gradient centrifugation was used to isolate peripheral blood mononuclear cells from blood. Magnetic immunoseparation with Miltenyi isolation kits was used to isolate CD4+ and CD8+ T cells from PBMC. cDNA synthesis was primed from the TCR beta constant segment and was followed by two successive PCR amplification steps. Libraries were sequenced as 2 x 150 bp reads on Illumina HiSeq 2000/2500, MiSeq or NextSeq. Reads were demultiplexed and grouped by UMI with MIGEC, and clonotypes were assembled and quantified with MiTCR. To remove erroneous sequences, TCR cDNA sequences were retained only when supported by two or more reads. The tcR package was used for downstream repertoire analysis, with clonotypes matched between fractions based on CDR3 nucleotide sequence plus V segment. VDJmatch was used to annotate antigen specificity against VDJdb, with one amino acid substitution in CDR3 permitted.

Here the sequenced sample was CD4+ T cells sorted from PBMCs, taken 12 days after vaccination. Here the chain combines TRBV4-3 and TRBJ1-2; no D gene can be assigned with confidence. The clonotype originates from a man aged 50-59 years who received an inactivated influenza vaccine. Donor details come from another sample of the same person, matched by shared clones. The CDR3 here reads CASSQAVDVGYGYTF. The sequenced DNA is TGCGCCAGCAGCCAAGCCGTGGATGTAGGCTATGGCTACACCTTC.